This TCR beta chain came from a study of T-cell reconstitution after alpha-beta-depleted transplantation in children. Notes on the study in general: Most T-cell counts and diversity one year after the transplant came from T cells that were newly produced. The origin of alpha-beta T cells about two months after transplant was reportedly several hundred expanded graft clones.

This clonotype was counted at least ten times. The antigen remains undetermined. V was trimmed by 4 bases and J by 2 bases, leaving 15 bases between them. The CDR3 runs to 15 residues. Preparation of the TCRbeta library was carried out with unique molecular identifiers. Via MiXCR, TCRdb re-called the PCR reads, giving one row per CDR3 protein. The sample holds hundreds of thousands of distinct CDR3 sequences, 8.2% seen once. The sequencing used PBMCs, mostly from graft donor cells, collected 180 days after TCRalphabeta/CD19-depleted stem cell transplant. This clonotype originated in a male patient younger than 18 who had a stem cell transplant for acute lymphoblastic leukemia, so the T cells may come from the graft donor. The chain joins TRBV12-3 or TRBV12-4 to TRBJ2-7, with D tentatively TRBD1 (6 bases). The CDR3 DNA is TGTGCCAGCAGTTCCGGACAGTTTTACCCCTACGAGCAGTACTTC. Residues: CASSSGQFYPYEQYF.